This T cell receptor beta chain was sequenced for a study of cytotoxic CD8 clonotypes in ibrutinib-treated CLL (dated by TCRdb to about 2021). Context from the whole study: The cohort included about 15 treatment-naive and fewer than 12 relapsed/refractory patients; 17 to 18 were IGHV unmutated. Partial responses were observed in roughly 25 patients and complete responses in 2; after a median follow-up of 68 months, remission was maintained in around 14 patients and progression was observed in about twelve. The response samples were drawn at a median of 12 months into treatment, with a range of roughly 6 to 40 months. Samples averaged approximately 260,000 productive templates and about 94,000 productive rearrangements. Longitudinal samples were obtainable from about 30% of the roughly 86 participants in the trial. Cryopreserved peripheral blood mononuclear cells were obtained prior to treatment, at the time of response, and at either disease progression or sustained remission. Every sample from remission and from progressive disease was obtained while the patients were still on ibrutinib.

Each clonotype received, on average, 10x coverage in deep resolution sequencing performed on a MiSeq, where the target depth lay between 1 in 1 million and 1 in 200,000 T cells. The immunoSEQ hsTCRB Kit was used to generate the TCR beta libraries. Per the source publication's procedure: Data were analyzed with ImmunoSEQ Data Assistant and ImmunoSEQ Analyzer, with V, D and J genes assigned per IMGT definitions. Clonality, which ranges from 0 to 1, was calculated as one minus the normalized Shannon entropy of productive rearrangement frequencies. Only overrepresented clonotypes making up at least 0.05% of each patient's repertoire were included in the public clonotype analysis. Some twelve repertoires from age-matched healthy donors, obtained from immuneACCESS, served as clonality controls. Drawn from immuneACCESS, this table holds only the in-frame rearrangements with V and J called that TCRdb kept. Clones are partly lost; checked studies trace under half to an unresolved V gene and leave the rest unexplained. The V and J calls and clone size were taken over from that table, and D and trimming were inferred from the DNA. In this sample the table shows around 140,000 clones, more than 75% of which occur a single time. Of the sample, about 7.6% falls within the top ten clones.

Notes on this clone: Its antigen remains unidentified. One end of the junction does not line up with germline, which may come from a read error.

The CDR3 starts with the cysteine, ends with the phenylalanine, and has 16 residues. Of the read, only the CDR3 DNA is kept; its 48 bases are in frame from base 1. The germline V gene (reference sequence) gives CDR1 as LNHDA and CDR2 as SQIVND. For TCR beta library preparation, 1.5 to 2 micrograms of genomic DNA were extracted from the cryopreserved PBMCs. Longitudinal blood samples from CLL patients on ibrutinib monotherapy were analyzed using high-throughput TCR beta sequencing. Patients were enrolled in a phase 2 open-label single-center ibrutinib monotherapy trial. Here is what the overall study found, with its caveats: Sampling times were not matched between patients in sustained remission and patients whose disease was progressing, and lymph node repertoires were not examined. An increase in clonality was observed at ibrutinib response, with clonality remaining stable during sustained remission and falling back toward baseline at progression. Baseline clonality was found to be higher than that of age-matched healthy donors and was strongly correlated with circulating CD8+ T-cell counts. Public clonotypes were rare and either contracted or stayed stable during treatment, and the rise in clonality at ibrutinib response reflected the expansion of private clonotypes.

The material sequenced was PBMCs, taken after 36 months of ibrutinib treatment. The receptor's source is a human donor with chronic lymphocytic leukemia. The chain is assembled from TRBV19 and TRBJ1-5; the D gene is perhaps TRBD1, on 6 matching bases. In nucleotide form, the sequence is TGTGCCAGTAGTACACAACCACAGGGTAGCGATCAGCCCCAGCATTTT. Its translation is CASSTQPQGSDQPQHF.